This paragraph reports one T cell receptor beta chain. Its antigen remains unidentified. The data belong to a study of shared clonotypes between healthy human individuals. Study-wide background: Per donor, CD8 memory used one plate, CD8 naive used two, CD4 memory used three and CD4 naive used three. General observations from the study: Generally, naive subsets came out with larger estimated richness than memory subsets. Only blood was sampled, and tissue TCR repertoires likely differ from blood ones.

Assay: immunoSEQ multiplex PCR; the TCRdb copy retains only in-frame clones and omits some. The data hold about 2.3 million clones, with more than 85% observed a single time. The V end lost 3 bases, the J end lost 5 bases, and 7 bases lay between the germline ends. The CDR3 runs 12 residues. CDR1 is SGHAT, CDR2 FQNNGV, per germline. This sequence originates from a man younger than 35 in good health. Some clones in this sample may be carry-over from other donors' samples. This chain uses TRBV11-2 with TRBJ1-1; tentatively, D is TRBD1 (5 bases). Sequencing was performed on naive CD4+ T cells from PBMCs. Subset reported: CD45RA+ positively selected. This CDR3 reads CASSFRETEAFF. CDR3 nucleotide sequence: TGTGCCAGCAGCTTCAGGGAAACTGAAGCTTTCTTT.